The table lists the clone carrying this T cell receptor (beta chain) with a few counts. The data originate from a study of blood T cell repertoires in COVID-19. Study-level background: T cells, B-cell-depleted T cells, or PBMCs provided the cDNA or gDNA that served as material.

This CDR3 has 14 amino acids. Germline CDR1 reads MGHRA; CDR2 reads YSYEKL. V lost 4 bases to trimming and J lost 3 bases; unmatched junction nucleotides: 6. Per the study methods: Counts of nucleated cells, estimated from reference gene primer amplification, were obtained. Clones were read by immunoSEQ multiplex PCR, and TCRdb kept only the in-frame ones, dropping some. Clone size and V and J calls were adopted from that table, with D and trimming inferred from the DNA. The repertoire holds about 160,000 clones, with approximately 84% as singletons. The origin of this receptor is a woman older than 75 with acute or convalescent COVID-19. The sequencing input was peripheral blood. The chain carries TRBV4-1 and TRBJ2-7; 7 positions agree with TRBD2. CDR3 nucleotides: TGCGCCAGCAGCCCCTCTAGCGGCGACTACGAGCAGTACTTC. Its protein is CASSPSSGDYEQYF.